This T cell receptor beta chain is from a study of OX40 agonist ivuxolimab in advanced cancers. About the study: The patients received agonistic anti-OX40 (CD134) antibody ivuxolimab. Among those treated, three patients had partial responses, one with hepatocellular carcinoma and two with cutaneous melanoma.

General observations from the study: Specificity for antigen went undetermined in the expanded peripheral T cells. There was clonal expansion of CD4+ and CD8+ blood T cells by week 6 at 0.1 to 3.0 mg/kg.

Here immunoSEQ multiplex PCR was the method, and the copy in TCRdb shows in-frame clones only, minus some. The sample lists around 33,000 clones, 84% seen once, with approximately 20% in the top ten. The germline V and J ends were trimmed by 4 bases and 4 bases, with 14 bases remaining between them. The CDR3 contains 15 residues. Germline V lookup: CDR1 MGHDK, CDR2 SYGVNS. Comment on this clone: Antigen unknown.

The gene calls are TRBV25-1 and TRBJ2-1; a possible D gene is TRBD1 (5 bases). The sequence came from an adult with an advanced solid tumor such as melanoma, head and neck, liver or kidney cancer. Sequences were derived from CD4+ or CD8+ T cells sorted from blood, sampled in a trial of the OX40 agonist ivuxolimab. The CDR3 region is CASSGGRGLYNEQFF. Written as DNA, the CDR3 is TGTGCCAGCAGTGGGGGAAGGGGCCTGTACAATGAGCAGTTCTTC.